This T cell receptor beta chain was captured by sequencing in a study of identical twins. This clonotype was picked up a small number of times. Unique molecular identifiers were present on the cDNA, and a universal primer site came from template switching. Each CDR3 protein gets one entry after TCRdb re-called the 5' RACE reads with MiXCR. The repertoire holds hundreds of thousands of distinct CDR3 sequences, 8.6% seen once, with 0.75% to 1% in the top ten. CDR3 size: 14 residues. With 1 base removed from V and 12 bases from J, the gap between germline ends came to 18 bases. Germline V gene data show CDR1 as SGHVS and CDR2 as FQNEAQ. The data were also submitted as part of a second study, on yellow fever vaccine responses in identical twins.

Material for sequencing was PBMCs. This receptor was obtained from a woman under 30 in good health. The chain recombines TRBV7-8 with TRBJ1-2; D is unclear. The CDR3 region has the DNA TGTGCCAGCAGCTTAGAAGGGCGAAGGGAGGGAAACACCTTC. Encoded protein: CASSLEGRREGNTF. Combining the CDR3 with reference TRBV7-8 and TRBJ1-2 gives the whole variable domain GAGVSQSPRYKVAKRGQDVALRCDPISGHVSLFWYQQALGQGPEFLTYFQNEAQLDKSGLPSDRFFAERPEGSVSTLKIQRTQQEDSAVYLCASSLEGRREGNTFGSGTRLTVV.